This passage covers 16 T cell receptor beta chains from one sample sequenced in a study of control samples from healthy donors and cancer patients. Using immunoSEQ multiplex PCR, the repertoire was profiled, and TCRdb retains in-frame clones only, with some absent. The table has 98,000 or so clones, approximately 82% seen once. The sequenced sample consisted of blood. Receptors were obtained from a man younger than 35 in good health.

A few counts support this clone. The rearrangement links TRBV24-1 to TRBJ2-5, with a weak D call TRBD1 (6 bases). The CDR3 has 12 residues. Looked up from germline, CDR1 is KGHDR and CDR2 is SFDVKD. Trimming stripped 12 bases from V and 3 bases from J, with 13 bases between. The CDR3: CAPQGKEETQYF. CDR3 DNA: TGTGCCCCTCAGGGGAAAGAAGAGACCCAGTACTTC.

The V gene is TRBV6-2 or TRBV6-3, the J gene TRBJ2-5; the D gene could be TRBD1 or TRBD2 (6 bases each). The CDR3 spans 17 residues. Trimming removed 3 bases at V and 5 bases at J, with 22 bases between. Germline V gives CDR1 MNHEY, CDR2 SVGEGT. In DNA, the CDR3 is TGTGCCAGCAGTTATAGAGGTCGAGGGGGGCCGAGGGAGACCCAGTACTTC. Protein sequence: CASSYRGRGGPRETQYF.

V usage is TRBV6-5 and J usage is TRBJ1-4; D gene unclear. This CDR3 region has 14 residues. Looked up from germline, CDR1 is MNHEY and CDR2 is SVGAGI. Trimming took off 7 bases at V and 6 bases at J, with 15 bases between the two ends. This CDR3 is CASTSPGRYEKLFF. In DNA, the CDR3 is TGTGCCAGCACTTCGCCTGGACGGTATGAAAAACTGTTTTTT.

This clone has just a few counts. This chain links TRBV30 with TRBJ1-2, with 8 bases aligning to TRBD1. Losses at the gene ends were 2 bases for V and 2 bases for J; bases not matched to a gene: 1. The CDR3 contains 13 residues. Germline assignment: CDR1 GTSNPN and CDR2 SVGIG (reference sequence). The CDR3 reads CAWSPGGNYGYTF. The CDR3 DNA reads TGTGCCTGGAGTCCAGGGGGCAACTATGGCTACACCTTC.

The rearrangement joins TRBV11-2 to TRBJ1-4; 9 bases align to TRBD1. This CDR3 has 14 residues. Germline lookup yields CDR1 SGHAT and CDR2 FQNNGV. The V and J ends lost 5 bases and 8 bases, in that order; junction bases with no gene match: 6. The CDR3 bases are TGTGCCAGCAGCACCTGGACAGGGGAAGAAAAACTGTTTTTT. Its protein is CASSTWTGEEKLFF.

The rearrangement joins TRBV7-9 to TRBJ2-7; D is uncertain. The ends were cut back, 4 bases at V and 2 bases at J, with 9 bases in the middle. This CDR3 has 13 residues. Germline values: CDR1 SEHNR, CDR2 FQNEAQ (reference sequence). This CDR3 reads CASSSPGTYEQYF. CDR3 DNA sequence: TGTGCCAGCAGCTCCCCGGGTACCTACGAGCAGTACTTC.

The gene calls are TRBV29-1 and TRBJ1-5; the D gene is possibly TRBD1 (5 bases). V shed 4 bases and J shed 5 bases, with 12 bases lying between them. The CDR3 covers 13 residues. CDR1 SQVTM and CDR2 ANQGSEA come from the germline V gene. The CDR3 loop is CSVGAGGDQPQHF. The CDR3 DNA sequence: TGCAGCGTTGGGGCGGGGGGGGATCAGCCCCAGCATTTT.

The CDR3 region has the DNA TGTGCCACCAAATCTCTGGCAGATTCTTCGGAGCTGTTTTTT. It codes for CATKSLADSSELFF. The chain combines TRBV24-1 with TRBJ2-2; D gene unclear. V was trimmed by 8 bases and J by 10 bases, leaving 19 bases between them. Germline lookup yields CDR1 KGHDR and CDR2 SFDVKD. The CDR3 totals 14 residues.

The chain has TRBV12-3 or TRBV12-4 and TRBJ1-1; possibly TRBD1 for D (5 bases). Trimming removed 10 bases at V and 5 bases at J, with 14 bases between. The CDR3 loop spans 12 amino acids. Here the CDR3 reads CATRDGGTEAFF. For the CDR3, the DNA is TGTGCCACCCGGGACGGTGGAACTGAAGCTTTCTTT.

The V gene is TRBV14, the J gene TRBJ2-7; D is possibly TRBD2 (5 bases). With 1 base removed from V and 5 bases from J, the gap between germline ends came to 18 bases. Germline V gene data show CDR1 as SGHDN and CDR2 as FVKESK. CDR3 length: 16 residues. CDR3 in DNA: TGTGCCAGCAGCCAAGTTCAAGGGCTTCTGAGGGACGAGCAGTACTTC. It codes for CASSQVQGLLRDEQYF.

The rearrangement links TRBV18 to TRBJ2-1; 9 bases are a match to TRBD2. This CDR3 is built from 15 residues. With V trimmed by 0 bases and J by 10 bases, 7 bases remained unmatched. CDR1 is KGHSH and CDR2 is LQKENI in the germline V gene. The CDR3 region has the DNA TGTGCCAGCTCACCACCGAGCGGGAGGTTCGGCGAGCAGTTCTTC. Translation gives CASSPPSGRFGEQFF.

J is TRBJ1-4 and V is TRBV11-2; tentatively, D is TRBD1 (5 bases). Between the trimmed V and J ends, which lost 0 bases and 8 bases, there was a span of 10 bases. CDR1 is SGHAT and CDR2 is FQNNGV in the germline V gene. The CDR3 extends over 14 amino acids. CDR3: CASSLDRVGEKLFF. CDR3 coding DNA: TGTGCCAGCAGCTTAGACAGGGTTGGCGAAAAACTGTTTTTT.

The chain employs TRBV4-1 and TRBJ2-1; weak D call: TRBD2 (5 bases). V shed 1 base and J shed 5 bases, with 18 bases lying between them. This CDR3 spans 17 amino acids. CDR1 MGHRA and CDR2 YSYEKL come from the germline V gene. CDR3 region: CASSQVPSGGGNNEQFF. The CDR3 DNA reads TGCGCCAGCAGCCAAGTACCCAGCGGTGGAGGTAACAATGAGCAGTTCTTC.

This chain links TRBV11-2 with TRBJ2-2, with 7 bases aligning to TRBD2. The CDR3 is 16 residues long. The germline V gene encodes CDR1 SGHAT and CDR2 FQNNGV. The ends lost 2 bases at V and 4 bases at J; junction bases unmatched: 7. Written as DNA, the CDR3 is TGTGCCAGCAGCTTATATCAGGGCGGGGGCACCGGGGAGCTGTTTTTT. Encoded protein: CASSLYQGGGTGELFF.

V is TRBV7-8 and J is TRBJ2-3; perhaps TRBD2 as D (7 bases). V lost 3 bases and J 8 bases, leaving 24 bases between the germline ends. The CDR3 sequence is 17 residues long. The germline V gene encodes CDR1 SGHVS and CDR2 FQNEAQ. DNA for the CDR3: TGTGCCAGCAGCTTCTCGAAAGGGGGGGGGCGTGGATCTACGCAGTATTTT. This encodes CASSFSKGGGRGSTQYF.

This clone occurred many times. The chain couples TRBV20-1 to TRBJ1-1, with 7 bases lining up with TRBD1. The junction had 7 bases not matched to a gene; V was cut back by 6 bases and J by 9 bases. Germline lookup yields CDR1 DFQATT and CDR2 SNEGSKA (reference sequence). The CDR3 runs to 11 residues. The CDR3 sequence is CSATRQGKAFF. CDR3 bases: TGCAGTGCGACCCGACAGGGAAAAGCTTTCTTT.